What follows are 6 T cell receptor beta chains derived from one specimen sequenced in a study of monozygotic twins with inflammatory bowel disease. TCRdb reprocessed the 5' RACE reads and stores each CDR3 protein as one record, lacking DNA. Its listing shows more than 100,000 distinct CDR3 sequences. The sequenced material came from blood. The receptors shown here come from a human donor with ulcerative colitis or Crohn's disease, or a healthy co-twin of an affected twin (not recorded which).

This rearrangement joins TRBV15 to TRBJ2-5; TCRdb reports TRBD1, a call that lacks DNA to check it against. CDR1 is LNHNV and CDR2 is YYDKDF in the germline V gene (reference sequence). The CDR3 sequence is 15 residues long. The CDR3 reads CATSRDRGGSETQYF.

This rearrangement joins TRBV6-1 to TRBJ2-2; TCRdb designates TRBD1, a call that cannot be tested without DNA. The CDR3 length is 16 residues. Germline V gene sequence: CDR1 MNHNS, CDR2 SASEGT. CDR3 loop: CASSERAGYSTGELFF.

The chain couples TRBV7-2 to TRBJ2-5. Germline lookup yields CDR1 SGHTA and CDR2 FQGNSA. The CDR3 has 13 amino acids. This CDR3 is CASSLARRETQYF.

The gene calls are TRBV18 and TRBJ1-6. The germline CDR1 and CDR2 sequences are KGHSH and LQKENI. This CDR3 region has 15 residues. The CDR3 protein is CASSPQRGINSPLHF.

This rearrangement joins TRBV20-1 to TRBJ2-4; lacking DNA, the TRBD2 call made by TCRdb goes unchecked. CDR1 and CDR2 from the germline V gene are DFQATT and SNEGSKA (reference sequence). The CDR3 sequence is 19 residues long. The CDR3 reads CSARALDRFSGDPKNIQYF.

The chain uses TRBV5-1 and TRBJ2-6. CDR1 and CDR2 (germline): SGHRS, YFSETQ. CDR3 size: 16 residues. CDR3 sequence reads: CASSLGDTSGANVLTF.